This T cell receptor (beta chain) was documented in a study of CDR3 diversity in severe acne. MiXCR, run by TCRdb on the PCR reads, gives a single entry per CDR3 protein. The profile shows 85,000 to 120,000 distinct CDR3 sequences, 51% of them singletons. In germline, CDR1 is SGHVS, CDR2 FQNEAQ. CDR3 length: 15 residues. The V end lost 4 bases, the J end lost 8 bases, and 20 bases lay between the germline ends. This clonotype has a handful of counts. V usage is TRBV7-8 and J usage is TRBJ1-2, with a weak D call TRBD1 (5 bases). The source of this sequence is a male donor with acne. Source material: blood. CDR3 nucleotide sequence: TGTGCCAGCAGCTGGGGGAGGCAGGCAGCACGAGGCTACACCTTC. Its translation is CASSWGRQAARGYTF.